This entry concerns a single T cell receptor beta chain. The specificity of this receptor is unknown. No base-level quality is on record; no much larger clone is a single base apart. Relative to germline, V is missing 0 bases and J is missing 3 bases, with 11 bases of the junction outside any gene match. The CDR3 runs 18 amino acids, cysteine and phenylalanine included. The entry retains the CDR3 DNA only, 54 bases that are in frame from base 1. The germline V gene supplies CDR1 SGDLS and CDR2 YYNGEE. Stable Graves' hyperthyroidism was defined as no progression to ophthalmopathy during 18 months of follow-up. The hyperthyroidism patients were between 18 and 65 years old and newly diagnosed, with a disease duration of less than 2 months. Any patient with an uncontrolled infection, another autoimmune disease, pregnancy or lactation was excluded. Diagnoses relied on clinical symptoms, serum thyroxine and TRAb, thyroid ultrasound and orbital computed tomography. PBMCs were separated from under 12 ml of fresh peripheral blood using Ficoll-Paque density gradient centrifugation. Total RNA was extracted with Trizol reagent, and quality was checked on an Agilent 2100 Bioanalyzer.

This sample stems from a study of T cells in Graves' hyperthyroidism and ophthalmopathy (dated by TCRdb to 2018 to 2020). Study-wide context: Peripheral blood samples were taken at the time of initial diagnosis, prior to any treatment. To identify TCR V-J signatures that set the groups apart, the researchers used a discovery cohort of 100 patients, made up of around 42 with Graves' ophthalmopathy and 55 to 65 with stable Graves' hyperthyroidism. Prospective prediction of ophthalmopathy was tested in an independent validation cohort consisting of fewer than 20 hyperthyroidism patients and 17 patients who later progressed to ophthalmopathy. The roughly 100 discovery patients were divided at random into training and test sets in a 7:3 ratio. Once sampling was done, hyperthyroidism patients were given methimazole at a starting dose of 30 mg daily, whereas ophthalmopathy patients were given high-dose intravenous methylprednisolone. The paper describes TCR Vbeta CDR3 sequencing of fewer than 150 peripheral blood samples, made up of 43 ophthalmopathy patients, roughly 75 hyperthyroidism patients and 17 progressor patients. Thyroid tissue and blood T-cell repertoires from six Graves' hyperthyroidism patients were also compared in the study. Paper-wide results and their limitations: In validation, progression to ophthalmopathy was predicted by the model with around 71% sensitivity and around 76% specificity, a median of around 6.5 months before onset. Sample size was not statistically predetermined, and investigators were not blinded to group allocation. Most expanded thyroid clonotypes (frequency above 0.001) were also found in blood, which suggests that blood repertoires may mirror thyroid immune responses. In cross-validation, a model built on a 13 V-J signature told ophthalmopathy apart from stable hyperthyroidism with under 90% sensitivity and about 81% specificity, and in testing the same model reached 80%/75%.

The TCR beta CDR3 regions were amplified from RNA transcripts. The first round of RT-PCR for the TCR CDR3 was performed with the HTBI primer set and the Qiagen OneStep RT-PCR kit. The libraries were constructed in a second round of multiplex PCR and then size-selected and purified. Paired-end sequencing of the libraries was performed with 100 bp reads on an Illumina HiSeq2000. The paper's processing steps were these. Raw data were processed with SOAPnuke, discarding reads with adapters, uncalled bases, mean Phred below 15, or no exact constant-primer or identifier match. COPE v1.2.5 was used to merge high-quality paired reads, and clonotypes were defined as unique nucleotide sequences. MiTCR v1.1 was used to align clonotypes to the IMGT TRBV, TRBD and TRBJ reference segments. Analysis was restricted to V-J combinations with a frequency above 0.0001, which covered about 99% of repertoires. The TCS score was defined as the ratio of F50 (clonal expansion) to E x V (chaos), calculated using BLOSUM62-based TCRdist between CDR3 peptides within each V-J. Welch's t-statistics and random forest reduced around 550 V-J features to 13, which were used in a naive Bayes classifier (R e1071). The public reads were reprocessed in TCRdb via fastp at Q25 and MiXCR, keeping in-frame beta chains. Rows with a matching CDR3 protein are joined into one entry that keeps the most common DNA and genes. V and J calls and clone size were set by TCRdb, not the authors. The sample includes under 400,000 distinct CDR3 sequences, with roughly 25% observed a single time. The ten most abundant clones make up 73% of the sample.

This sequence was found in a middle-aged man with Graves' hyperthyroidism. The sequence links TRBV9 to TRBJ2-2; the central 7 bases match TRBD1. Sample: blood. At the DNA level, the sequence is TGTGCCAGCAGCGTAGAACGGAAAGGGACAGCGGACACCGGGGAGCTGTTTTTT. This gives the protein CASSVERKGTADTGELFF.